The 30 T cell receptor beta chains below were found in one sample sequenced in a study of response to subunit inactivated influenza vaccine. TCRdb recomputed calls from the RT-PCR reads with MiXCR, one row per CDR3 protein. The sample records about 530,000 distinct CDR3 sequences, 13% being singletons. The sample consisted of PBMCs from blood, taken roughly 47 days after vaccination. The source is a man in his forties or fifties who received an inactivated influenza vaccine.

In this sample, this clonotype turned up many times. The J gene is TRBJ2-7, the V gene TRBV11-1; 8 bases line up with TRBD1. The CDR3 totals 14 residues. Germline V lookup: CDR1 SGHAT, CDR2 FQDESV (reference sequence). The J segment lost 3 bases and the V segment lost 5 bases, leaving 6 bases of the junction unmatched. CDR3 nucleotide sequence: TGTGCCAGCAGCCCAAGGACAGGGAACTACGAGCAGTACTTC. This sequence encodes CASSPRTGNYEQYF.

This clonotype was recorded only once. At one boundary the junction diverges from the germline segment, which might be a read error. V and J are TRBV3-1 and TRBJ2-2, with TRBD2 identical over 9 bases. In germline, CDR1 is LGHDT, CDR2 YNNKEL (reference sequence). The CDR3 runs 15 residues. CDR3 residues: CPSWSSSGVTGELFF. The CDR3 region has the DNA TGTCCCAGCTGGAGCTCTAGCGGGGTTACCGGGGAGCTGTTTTTT.

In its sample, this clonotype was seen once. V is TRBV5-1 and J is TRBJ2-5; D is tentatively TRBD1 or TRBD2 (6 bases each). Germline CDR1 SGHRS, CDR2 YFSETQ. V lost 0 bases, J lost 1 base, and 13 bases lay in between. The CDR3 is 16 amino acids. CDR3 nucleotide sequence: TGCGCCAGCAGCTTGGATGGGGGGCTCCGCCAAGAGACCCAGTACTTC. It translates to CASSLDGGLRQETQYF.

The rearrangement uses TRBV20-1 and TRBJ2-3; D unresolved. CDR1 and CDR2 (germline): DFQATT, SNEGSKA (reference sequence). Trimming removed 0 bases at V and 3 bases at J, with 7 bases between. The CDR3 is 13 amino acids. The CDR3 region is CSARETMTDTQYF. As DNA, the CDR3 is TGCAGTGCTAGAGAGACAATGACAGATACGCAGTATTTT.

The chain combines TRBV29-1 with TRBJ2-5; D is undetermined. V lost 5 bases and J 1 base, leaving 11 bases between the germline ends. CDR1 and CDR2 from the germline V gene are SQVTM and ANQGSEA. The CDR3 length is 13 residues. The chain's CDR3 is CSVKNRIQETQYF. The CDR3 DNA is TGCAGCGTTAAAAACCGGATCCAAGAGACCCAGTACTTC.

This clonotype has only a few counts. This chain joins TRBV12-3 or TRBV12-4 and TRBJ1-5; D is uncertain. Between the trimmed V and J ends, which lost 7 bases and 7 bases, there was a span of 11 bases. There are 12 residues in the CDR3. CDR3 sequence: CASTLIGQPQHF. As DNA, the CDR3 is TGTGCCAGCACCCTAATAGGGCAGCCCCAGCATTTT.

This clonotype appeared many times. This chain joins TRBV28 and TRBJ1-2; unclear D gene. V was trimmed by 2 bases and J by 6 bases, leaving 4 bases between them. The CDR3 totals 11 residues. The V gene's germline CDR1 is MDHEN and CDR2 SYDVKM. This CDR3 is CASSLGNGYTF. The CDR3, as DNA: TGTGCCAGCAGTTTAGGAAATGGCTACACCTTC.

The V call is TRBV23-1, the J call TRBJ2-7; D unresolved. TRBV23-1 is known as an ORF, though its function is uncertain. Trimming stripped 6 bases from V and 3 bases from J, with 12 bases between. The length of the CDR3 is 13 residues. The CDR3 here is CASRPPFLYEQYF. The CDR3 nucleotides read TGCGCCAGCAGGCCCCCTTTCCTCTACGAGCAGTACTTC.

This clonotype was counted only a few times. The V call is TRBV12-3 or TRBV12-4, the J call TRBJ1-1; D gene uncertain. There are 12 residues in the CDR3. With 10 bases removed from V and 4 bases from J, the gap between germline ends came to 13 bases. CDR3 protein: CATTPGFTEAFF. The DNA for the CDR3 is TGTGCCACCACCCCGGGGTTCACTGAAGCTTTCTTT.

The chain joins TRBV20-1 to TRBJ1-1, with a tentative D call TRBD1 (5 bases). This CDR3 region has 12 residues. Trimming left V 5 bases short and J 6 bases short, with 13 bases between. Germline assignment: CDR1 DFQATT and CDR2 SNEGSKA (reference sequence). The DNA of the CDR3 is TGCAGTGCTGCGGGACTCAGGGCTGAAGCTTTCTTT. Protein product: CSAAGLRAEAFF.

A few counts support this clonotype. The V call is TRBV7-9, the J call TRBJ1-1, with D perhaps TRBD1 (5 bases). The CDR3 loop spans 15 amino acids. Trimming removed 5 bases at V and 6 bases at J, with 19 bases between. Germline V gene data show CDR1 as SEHNR and CDR2 as FQNEAQ (reference sequence). The CDR3 nucleotides read TGTGCCAGCAGCCCGGGGACTCCCTTTTGGTCTGAAGCTTTCTTT. Translating gives CASSPGTPFWSEAFF. The variable domain in full, with the rest retrieved from reference TRBV7-9 and TRBJ1-1, is DTGVSQNPRHKITKRGQNVTFRCDPISEHNRLYWYRQTLGQGPEFLTYFQNEAQLEKSRLLSDRFSAERPKGSFSTLEIQRTEQGDSAMYLCASSPGTPFWSEAFFGQGTRLTVV.

This chain joins TRBV7-8 and TRBJ2-5; D is undetermined. The germline V gene encodes CDR1 SGHVS and CDR2 FQNEAQ. The V end lost 0 bases, the J end lost 5 bases, and 16 bases lay between the germline ends. The CDR3 covers 16 residues. This CDR3 reads CASSLAAGLAMETQYF. The CDR3 region has the DNA TGTGCCAGCAGCTTAGCTGCTGGCCTCGCGATGGAGACCCAGTACTTC.

This clonotype has just a few counts. The gene calls are TRBV4-3 and TRBJ1-2; 8 bases align to TRBD1. This CDR3 is built from 15 residues. CDR1 LGHNA and CDR2 YSLEER come from the germline V gene. After removal of 0 bases from V and 7 bases from J, the junction contained 7 bases not matched to a gene. The CDR3 DNA sequence: TGCGCCAGCAGCCAAGATCGTGGACAGGGTGGTGGCTACACCTTC. Translated: CASSQDRGQGGGYTF.

This clonotype was counted between two and nine times. The J gene is TRBJ1-4, the V gene TRBV15; D not certain. Germline CDR1 and CDR2: LNHNV and YYDKDF (reference sequence). The length of the CDR3 is 14 residues. V shed 2 bases and J shed 5 bases, with 9 bases lying between them. The chain's CDR3 is CATSRRHENEKLFF. The DNA of the CDR3 is TGTGCCACCAGCAGACGACACGAAAATGAAAAACTGTTTTTT.

This clonotype was seen only a few times. The chain uses TRBV20-1 and TRBJ2-7; 10 nucleotides line up with TRBD1. This CDR3 has 15 amino acids. Germline V gene data show CDR1 as DFQATT and CDR2 as SNEGSKA (reference sequence). The ends lost 6 bases at V and 4 bases at J; junction bases unmatched: 12. CDR3 loop: CSANSRDRGVYEQYF. The DNA of the CDR3 is TGCAGTGCGAACTCCCGGGACAGGGGAGTGTACGAGCAGTACTTC.

This rearrangement joins TRBV12-3 or TRBV12-4 to TRBJ1-2; D perhaps matches TRBD1 (6 bases). V gave up 7 bases and J gave up 6 bases, with 21 bases separating them. This CDR3 has 15 amino acids. This CDR3 reads CASTSRGGRGNGYTF. The CDR3, as DNA: TGTGCCAGCACCTCAAGGGGTGGCAGGGGAAATGGCTACACCTTC.

J is TRBJ2-1 and V is TRBV14, with a weak D call TRBD1 (5 bases). In germline, CDR1 is SGHDN, CDR2 FVKESK. The CDR3 spans 13 residues. V was shortened by 0 bases and J by 10 bases, with 10 bases between the two germline ends. CDR3 residues: CASSQEGRGEQFF. In DNA form, the CDR3 reads TGTGCCAGCAGCCAAGAAGGAAGGGGAGAGCAGTTCTTC.

The rearrangement uses TRBV20-1 and TRBJ2-7; TRBD2 matches 15 bases. The V gene end was trimmed by 6 bases and the J gene end by 3 bases; junction bases not matched to a gene: 6. CDR3 size: 15 residues. Germline assignment: CDR1 DFQATT and CDR2 SNEGSKA (reference sequence). CDR3 sequence: CSAGTSGGPVYEQYF. CDR3 in DNA: TGCAGTGCCGGGACTAGCGGGGGGCCAGTCTACGAGCAGTACTTC.

This clonotype was detected only a few times. This chain uses TRBV7-3 with TRBJ2-1, with D perhaps matching TRBD1 (8 bases). The CDR3 is 14 residues long. From germline, CDR1 is SGHTA and CDR2 FQGTGA. Between the trimmed V and J ends, which lost 5 bases and 8 bases, there was a span of 16 bases. The CDR3 loop reads CASSPSTGGDEQFF. CDR3 sequence (DNA): TGTGCCAGCAGCCCATCAACAGGGGGGGATGAGCAGTTCTTC. The full variable domain, with the rest looked up from reference TRBV7-3 and TRBJ2-1, is GAGVSQTPSNKVTEKGKYVELRCDPISGHTALYWYRQSLGQGPEFLIYFQGTGAADDSGLPNDRFFAVRPEGSVSTLKIQRTERGDSAVYLCASSPSTGGDEQFFGPGTRLTVL.

J is TRBJ2-5 and V is TRBV29-1, with D unresolved. The CDR3 contains 13 residues. Trimming took off 5 bases at V and 1 base at J, with 11 bases between the two ends. The germline V gene encodes CDR1 SQVTM and CDR2 ANQGSEA. CDR3 DNA sequence: TGCAGCGTTCTTCTTCGGTTCCAAGAGACCCAGTACTTC. Encoded protein: CSVLLRFQETQYF.

This clonotype was observed a handful of times. The chain employs TRBV7-8 and TRBJ2-1; TRBD2 agrees at 8 bases. CDR3 length: 16 residues. Trimming at V came to 5 bases and at J to 5 bases, leaving 11 bases not matched to a gene. CDR1 is SGHVS, CDR2 FQNEAQ, per germline. The CDR3 DNA follows: TGTGCCAGCAGCCCGAATAGACTAGCGAGACACAATGAGCAGTTCTTC. It specifies CASSPNRLARHNEQFF.

In its sample, this clonotype was seen many times. The J gene is TRBJ1-5, the V gene TRBV12-3 or TRBV12-4; D is unclear. The CDR3 extends over 12 amino acids. V lost 4 bases and J lost 3, with 4 bases in between. The CDR3 DNA follows: TGTGCCAGCAGTTCAGACAATCAGCCCCAGCATTTT. It is translated as CASSSDNQPQHF.

In this sample, this clonotype turned up many times. The chain uses TRBV29-1 and TRBJ2-3; tentative D call: TRBD1 (6 bases). The germline V gene has CDR1 SQVTM and CDR2 ANQGSEA. The CDR3 loop spans 15 amino acids. Trimming took 0 bases from V and 0 from J, leaving 10 bases between them. This CDR3 is CSVEDTGWSTDTQYF. The CDR3, as DNA: TGCAGCGTTGAAGATACAGGGTGGAGCACAGATACGCAGTATTTT.

This clonotype came up a few times. The rearrangement uses TRBV20-1 and TRBJ2-1, with TRBD2 as a possible D gene (6 bases). Germline CDR1 DFQATT, CDR2 SNEGSKA (reference sequence). There are 15 residues in the CDR3. Trimming removed 0 bases from V and 5 bases from J, with 14 bases in between. As DNA, the CDR3 is TGCAGTGCTAGAGACACGGGGACTCCCCACAATGAGCAGTTCTTC. Its translation is CSARDTGTPHNEQFF.

In DNA form, the CDR3 reads TGTGCCACCAGTGATCCTAGGAGGGCCAATGAGCAGTTCTTC. Its translation is CATSDPRRANEQFF. The chain is built from TRBV24-1 and TRBJ2-1; tentatively, D is TRBD2 (6 bases). This CDR3 is 14 amino acids long. Trimming stripped 3 bases from V and 6 bases from J, with 11 bases between. Per the germline V gene, CDR1 is KGHDR and CDR2 is SFDVKD.

The sample holds a few counts of this clonotype. The chain carries TRBV7-2 and TRBJ2-7; tentatively, D is TRBD1 or TRBD2 (5 bases each). The CDR3 is 13 amino acids. Germline-derived CDR1 and CDR2 are SGHTA and FQGNSA. Trimming removed 5 bases at V and 2 bases at J, with 10 bases between. In DNA form, the CDR3 reads TGTGCCAGCAGCCGGGACCCGACCTACGAGCAGTACTTC. It is translated as CASSRDPTYEQYF.

This clonotype turned up a few times. This chain joins TRBV5-1 and TRBJ1-6; D possibly corresponds to TRBD1 (5 bases). The CDR3 contains 14 residues. Trimming left V 4 bases short and J 3 bases short, with 8 bases between. Germline V gives CDR1 SGHRS, CDR2 YFSETQ. CDR3 region: CASSTQDYNSPLHF. The CDR3 bases are TGCGCCAGCAGCACACAGGACTATAATTCACCCCTCCACTTT.

The sample holds many counts of this clonotype. V is TRBV12-3 or TRBV12-4 and J is TRBJ2-1; D not resolved. The V end lost 6 bases, the J end lost 6 bases, and 6 bases lay between the germline ends. CDR3 length: 11 residues. CDR3 sequence reads: CASSTINEQFF. DNA of the CDR3: TGTGCCAGCAGCACAATCAATGAGCAGTTCTTC.

This chain links TRBV7-8 with TRBJ2-7, with D maybe TRBD2 (5 bases). The CDR3 loop spans 17 amino acids. V lost 1 base and J 0 bases, leaving 16 bases between the germline ends. Per the germline V gene, CDR1 is SGHVS and CDR2 is FQNEAQ. For the CDR3, the DNA is TGTGCCAGCAGCTTAGTTACTAGTTTCCAGAGCTCCTACGAGCAGTACTTC. Protein sequence: CASSLVTSFQSSYEQYF.

The CDR3 DNA follows: TGTGCCAGCAGCACCCTGTCTAGCGGGTACAATGAGCAGTTCTTC. Translated: CASSTLSSGYNEQFF. The chain combines TRBV11-2 with TRBJ2-1; 8 bases match TRBD2. Looked up from germline, CDR1 is SGHAT and CDR2 is FQNNGV. There are 15 residues in the CDR3. The J segment lost 4 bases and the V segment lost 5 bases, leaving 7 bases of the junction unmatched. Drawing the rest from reference TRBV11-2 and TRBJ2-1, the complete variable domain is EAGVAQSPRYKIIEKRQSVAFWCNPISGHATLYWYQQILGQGPKLLIQFQNNGVVDDSQLPKDRFSAERLKGVDSTLKIQPAKLEDSAVYLCASSTLSSGYNEQFFGPGTRLTVL.